This T cell receptor beta chain was obtained from a study of beta chain features in type 1 diabetes. Expressed TCRB transcripts were sequenced after all isolated RNA was converted to cDNA. Generated by immunoSEQ multiplex PCR, the TCRdb table keeps only in-frame clones and is missing some. The sample lists 900,000 or so clones, roughly 15% occurring once. V shed 0 bases, J shed 5 bases, and the junction held 6 bases outside the gene matches. CDR1 MNHEY and CDR2 SVGAGI come from the germline V gene. This CDR3 is built from 16 residues. This sequence was found in a woman between 18 and 30 years old in good health. V usage is TRBV6-5 and J usage is TRBJ2-3, with 9 positions matching TRBD1. Sequencing was carried out using naive CD4+ T cells from blood. The DNA for the CDR3 is TGTGCCAGCAGTTACTCGGGACAGGGAATCGGAGATACGCAGTATTTT. This translates into CASSYSGQGIGDTQYF.